This TCR beta chain came from a study of blood T cell repertoires in COVID-19. About the study: Specimens from acute and convalescent COVID-19 originated in the United States, Italy and Spain. From T cells, B-cell-depleted T cells, or PBMCs came the material, which was cDNA or gDNA.

While infection was still active, Seattle patients were enrolled and then followed longitudinally. Per the original data handling: Reference gene primer amplification gave estimated nucleated cell counts. TCRdb's table, derived via immunoSEQ multiplex PCR, lists solely in-frame clones and lacks some. V and J calls and clone size are given by that table; D and trimming were obtained from the DNA. The repertoire includes 45,000 to 65,000 clones, around 80% of them detected once, and under 30% sits in the top ten. J lost 0 bases, V lost 3 bases, and 4 bases had no gene match. CDR1 and CDR2 (germline): SGHDT, YYEEEE. CDR3 length equals 15 residues.

The chain has TRBV5-6 and TRBJ2-3; TRBD2 matches 7 bases. The receptor comes from a woman aged 80 or older with COVID-19, enrolled during active disease. Sequencing was performed on peripheral blood. The CDR3, as DNA: TGTGCCAGCAGCTCGGTGGGAGGGAGCACAGATACGCAGTATTTT. Translated, it gives CASSSVGGSTDTQYF.